This TCR beta chain was found in a study of cytomegalovirus exposure and HLA in healthy donors (dated by TCRdb to the late 2010s). For the study in its entirety: An earlier analysis of a few hundred of the donors reported under 300 Gb of sequence data and 117 million unique TCR beta sequences obtained from some 200 million T cells. Donor age, sex, ethnicity and CMV serostatus were compiled alongside the repertoire data. A few DR-DQ haplotypes were treated as single units for association and clustering because of strong linkage in the cohort. The study aimed to test whether cataloging public T cell receptors could reveal signatures of past pathogen exposure. Of the roughly 400 genotyped donors, around 81% fell in the genetic ancestry cluster associated with self-reported Caucasian donors. In addition to the first cohort of 500 to 850 subjects, a separate validation cohort of approximately 120 different subjects was used. Class I and class II HLA loci were covered by the typing at four-digit resolution. A later genetic analysis took genome-wide SNP genotypes for about 55% of the 666 donors and used that subset as a discovery cohort. To study patterns of TCR occurrence, a later analysis re-analyzed previously published TCR beta repertoires from under 750 donors and added high-resolution HLA genotyping. On average, roughly 250,000 unique TCR beta nucleotide sequences were sequenced per donor among 398 genotyped donors of the cohort, with roughly 18% of those sequences being non-productive. All discovery cohort repertoires had been generated using a single sequencing platform. Rather than using new phenotypic data, the later analysis identified candidate immune exposures from TCR beta sequences and from how often those sequences occurred across donors. High-throughput TCR immunosequencing, statistical association of individual TCRs with disease status, and machine learning were combined to predict cytomegalovirus infection status. Typing coverage varied by locus: roughly 620-640 donors for A, B, C, DRB1 and DQB1; some 520 for DQA1; about 590 for DPA1; roughly 470 for DPB1. Using immunosequencing, the study profiled T cell repertoires from about 650 subjects and related those repertoires to cytomegalovirus serostatus. An earlier analysis of around 580 of the donors used high-throughput TCR beta sequencing to judge whether each TCR beta V gene segment behaved as functional or pseudogenic. An early release covering approximately 600 HLA-typed donors comprised about 320 gigabases of sequencing data and roughly 85 million unique TCR sequences. Points the paper makes about the study in general: In a later analysis, most CMV-associated TCR beta chains were found to appear HLA-restricted, with HLA associations seemingly driven largely by CMV exposure. The study listed approximately 150 TCR beta chains as associated with cytomegalovirus. This cohort had only TCR beta chains sequenced, and the lack of alpha or paired-chain data limited which features could be detected. In both the original and validation cohorts, the classifier was reported to diagnose cytomegalovirus status with high specificity and sensitivity. Because counts were too low, about 15 rarely observed V segments, including chromosome 9 orphons, were left out of the earlier analysis of some 640 of the donors. Most TCR sequences were seen in very few donors, while some public TCRs were found in many individuals. Assigning TCR associations to individual alleles was difficult when HLA alleles, especially DR and DQ, strongly co-occurred. Because some donors lacked HLA typing at each locus, the association tests relied only on the typed subset. A later analysis associated about 16,000 TCR beta sequences with specific HLA alleles at a false discovery rate of 0.05. An association between a missense DCLRE1C variant and V-gene and J-gene trimming of TCR beta chains was found in a later genetic analysis and replicated in an independent cohort. A later genetic analysis reported fewer N-insertions in productive TCRs among donors in an Asian-associated ancestry cluster than the roughly 700-donor mean. Some IMGT-functional V segments, including TRBV6-2 and TRBV6-3, could not be told apart with the 87-base-pair reads, so those segments were excluded. Broadly in line with IMGT annotations, most TCR beta V segments showed up in productive rearrangements about 90% or about 30% of the time in an earlier analysis of 450 to 750 of the donors. A further reported finding was that TCR beta sequences accurately predicted the HLA-A and HLA-B alleles for most subjects in the first cohort. A cluster of highly shared sequence variants was judged likely to represent a technical artifact of the sequencing pipeline. In a later analysis, the rate of TCR association differed among HLA loci, with DRB1 alleles having the most associated TCRs and HLA-C alleles having the fewest. A later analysis found that HLA-associated TCR beta chains were more clonally expanded and had lower generation probabilities than equally common non-associated chains. CMV serostatus was the only immune exposure information available for the cohort. Several of the top co-occurrence clusters appeared to be linked to parvovirus B19, influenza, CMV and Epstein-Barr virus, according to a later analysis. Roughly uniform sequencing depth across donors was assumed in presence/absence analyses, although this assumption may not hold. A few of the identified cytomegalovirus-associated TCR beta chains were confirmed in vitro to be specific for cytomegalovirus antigens. Linkage disequilibrium might explain the correlated functional status among segregating V segments, but an unknown experimental factor could not be ruled out. The authors suggested that the approach could potentially be generalized to other disease states and immunological phenotypes.

From a lookup of the germline V gene, CDR1 and CDR2 are MNHEY and SVGAGI. V drops 6 bases and J drops 2 bases, leaving 16 bases in between. Counted from cysteine to phenylalanine, this CDR3 has 15 amino acids. The kept DNA is CDR3 alone, 45 bases in frame from the first base. The library came from the immunoSEQ multiplex PCR assay. A mixture of 60 forward primers for TCR Vbeta segments and 13 reverse primers for TCR Jbeta segments was used in the multiplex PCR. The CDR3 region of rearranged TCR beta genes was amplified from genomic DNA with a multiplex PCR assay. On the Illumina HiSeq System, the amplified TCR beta libraries were sequenced as 87-base-pair reads. The paper's data handling went like this. A later analysis counted approximately 74 million unique TCR beta chains across the 550 to 800 repertoires, and around 9.9 million of these chains were shared by at least two donors. Raw reads were error-corrected and collapsed into unique sequences with a nearest-neighbor algorithm that merged closely related sequences to remove PCR and sequencing errors. CDR3 sequences were aligned to IMGT reference sequences to assign V, D and J gene segments. For a sequence to be retained, a match of at least six nucleotides to both a V gene segment and a J gene segment was required. A rearrangement was called productive if the CDR3 had no stop codons and remained in frame with V and J, and every other rearrangement was called non-productive. Following IMGT convention, CDR3 was defined as the stretch from the second conserved V-encoded cysteine up to the conserved J-encoded phenylalanine. Sequences without an unambiguous match to a single V gene segment were excluded from the earlier analysis of approximately 560 of the donors. In an earlier analysis of 587 of the donors, V segments were called functional above 56.7% productive rearrangements and were called segregating when the between-donor standard deviation exceeded 5%. To diagnose cytomegalovirus status from the catalog of TCR beta chain sequences, a statistical classification framework was built. V and J gene assignment, in a later analysis, came from comparing TCR nucleotide sequences with IMGT/GENE-DB human TR gene sequences. In a later analysis, CDR3 sequences and most-parsimonious VDJ recombination scenarios were assigned using the TCRdist pipeline. In a later analysis, each TCR beta chain was defined by its CDR3 amino acid sequence together with its V-gene family, and reads without a unique V-gene family were excluded. To address suspected cross-contamination and a sequencing artifact, a later analysis removed a few hundred highly shared, low-generation-probability nucleotide sequences. In a later analysis, a clonal expansion index was calculated for each public chain from normalized within-repertoire ranks of inferred template counts. A later analysis computed generation probabilities with a VDJ recombination model fitted to out-of-frame rearrangements, and checked the results against IGoR. Hypergeometric tests were used in a later analysis to score TCR-TCR, TCR-HLA and TCR-CMV co-occurrence, with a repertoire-size bias correction applied to the TCR pairs. In a later analysis, false discovery rates were estimated by permuting HLA or CMV assignments 20 times. In a later analysis, co-occurring TCRs were grouped using DBSCAN, and TCRdist sequence similarity was added for clustering within HLA-allele-positive subsets. Repertoires with fewer than 30,000 or more than 120,000 public chains were left out of co-occurrence clustering, as were five repertoires with anomalous nucleotide sharing. The table was pulled from immuneACCESS by TCRdb, which kept in-frame rearrangements only. Such tables lose some clones; where checked, under half of the loss comes from unresolved V genes, and the rest has no known cause. V and J calls and clone size come straight from that table; D and trimming were deduced from the DNA. This sample comprises under 250,000 clones, approximately 82% of them detected only once. Under 8% of the sample is in the top ten clones.

Note on this clone: Its recognized antigen is unknown. Base-call qualities are not available, and no considerably larger clone is one nucleotide away.

The cohort consisted of 670 or so healthy bone marrow donors. Cohort members were all nominally healthy when sampled, although unrecorded immune exposures were likely present. The donor was CMV seropositive and was included in the group of about 290 seropositive cohort members. Each donor provided a peripheral blood sample, and peripheral blood mononuclear cells were used for TCR beta sequencing. The Qiagen DNeasy Blood Extraction Kit was used to extract genomic DNA from the blood cell samples. The receptor was isolated from a woman aged 55 to 70 in good health and CMV-seropositive. The specimen sequenced was PBMCs. The V and J genes are TRBV6-5 and TRBJ1-2; a confident D gene designation cannot be given. CDR3 reads: CASSNRRGLNYGYTF. The nucleotide sequence is TGTGCCAGCAGCAACCGACGAGGCCTCAACTATGGCTACACCTTC.